This entry concerns a single TCR beta chain. These data originate in a study of Graves' ophthalmopathy and Graves' hyperthyroidism. The sequenced template was RNA, covering the TCR beta CDR3 region. The authors performed first-round RT-PCR with HTBI primers and then a second-round multiplex PCR. Each CDR3 protein gets one entry after TCRdb re-called the multiplex PCR reads with MiXCR. The sample has roughly 610,000 distinct CDR3 sequences; around a fifth are singletons. Germline V gene sequence: CDR1 GTSNPN, CDR2 SVGIG (reference sequence). Trimming removed 3 bases from V and 2 bases from J; junction bases left unmatched: 16. This CDR3 has 17 amino acids.

The origin of this receptor is a woman aged 18-35 years with stable Graves' hyperthyroidism. Some clones in this sample may be carry-over from other donors' samples. Material for sequencing was peripheral blood. The V and J genes are TRBV30 and TRBJ2-7; 7 bases agree with TRBD1. The CDR3 here is CAWRPRISAGGAYEQYF. The CDR3 DNA follows: TGTGCCTGGAGACCCCGTATCTCCGCAGGGGGAGCCTACGAGCAGTACTTC.